Below are 14 T cell receptor beta chains sequenced from a single sample in a study of regulatory T cells in long-lasting Graves disease. Combining iRepertoire HTBI primers with Arm-PCR of CDR3 regions, the authors built TCR beta libraries. In TCRdb, the multiplex PCR reads were re-called with MiXCR into one record per CDR3 protein. The data show around 400,000 distinct CDR3 sequences, over 14% seen once. Time point defined: newly diagnosed GD, antithyroid drugs for less than 3 months. There was RNA extracted from PBMCs, and the TCR library was made from it. These records were also assigned to another study, of T cells in Graves' hyperthyroidism and ophthalmopathy.

The material was peripheral blood mononuclear cells (PBMCs), obtained at new diagnosis, from a patient treated with antithyroid drugs. These receptors originate from a woman aged 40-49 years with Graves disease.

For this clonotype: A much larger clone sits a single nucleotide away, making a read error possible. V is TRBV28 and J is TRBJ2-7; 9 bases match TRBD2. Germline values: CDR1 MDHEN, CDR2 SYDVKM. V gave up 6 bases and J gave up 6 bases; unmatched junction bases: 6. This CDR3 contains 13 residues. The CDR3 DNA is TGTGCCAGCAGGGACAGACTAGCGGTCGAGCAGTACTTC. This translates into CASRDRLAVEQYF. Using reference TRBV28 and TRBJ2-7 for the parts outside the CDR3, the full variable domain is DVKVTQSSRYLVKRTGEKVFLECVQDMDHENMFWYRQDPGLGLRLIYFSYDVKMKEKGDIPEGYSVSREKKERFSLILESASTNQTSMYLCASRDRLAVEQYFGPGTRLTVT.

This clonotype was picked up many times. The genes are TRBV28 and TRBJ2-7; 9 positions agree with TRBD2. Germline V gene sequence: CDR1 MDHEN, CDR2 SYDVKM. J was trimmed by 0 bases and V by 7 bases; bases with no gene match: 10. The CDR3 length is 16 residues. This CDR3 reads CASTTSSGSFSYEQYF. The CDR3 bases are TGTGCCAGCACCACAAGTAGCGGGAGCTTCTCCTACGAGCAGTACTTC.

The table lists this clonotype with many counts. The V gene is TRBV7-9, the J gene TRBJ2-7; D unclear. CDR1 and CDR2 from the germline V gene are SEHNR and FQNEAQ (reference sequence). V lost 5 bases to trimming and J lost 4 bases, with 6 bases between them. CDR3 length equals 11 residues. CDR3 protein: CASSPQYEQYF. The CDR3 DNA is TGTGCCAGCAGCCCCCAGTACGAGCAGTACTTC.

This clonotype showed up many times. The chain joins TRBV12-5 to TRBJ2-7; possibly TRBD1 for D (5 bases). V was trimmed by 6 bases and J by 0 bases, leaving 12 bases between them. The length of the CDR3 is 14 residues. Germline V gene lookup returns CDR1 LGHNT and CDR2 FRNRAP. The DNA of the CDR3 is TGTGCTAGTGGCCATGCCAGGGACTCCTACGAGCAGTACTTC. This sequence encodes CASGHARDSYEQYF.

This clonotype was seen ten or more times. The chain links TRBV7-9 to TRBJ2-1; 7 positions match TRBD2. This CDR3 has 14 residues. CDR1 and CDR2 from the germline V gene are SEHNR and FQNEAQ (reference sequence). The J segment lost 9 bases and the V segment lost 1 base, leaving 6 bases of the junction unmatched. The CDR3 reads CASSLGGDYGEQFF. DNA of the CDR3: TGTGCCAGCAGCTTAGGTGGGGACTACGGTGAGCAGTTCTTC. Combining the CDR3 with reference TRBV7-9 and TRBJ2-1 gives the whole variable domain DTGVSQNPRHKITKRGQNVTFRCDPISEHNRLYWYRQTLGQGPEFLTYFQNEAQLEKSRLLSDRFSAERPKGSFSTLEIQRTEQGDSAMYLCASSLGGDYGEQFFGPGTRLTVL.

This clonotype was recorded many times. The chain links TRBV4-1 to TRBJ1-6; D ambiguous. Germline loops: CDR1 MGHRA, CDR2 YSYEKL. Deletions cut 1 base from V and 4 bases from J, with 8 bases between. CDR3 length: 15 amino acids. The CDR3: CASSQAPGYNSPLHF. DNA for the CDR3: TGCGCCAGCAGCCAAGCGCCGGGGTATAATTCACCCCTCCACTTT.

The chain uses TRBV6-2 or TRBV6-3 and TRBJ2-1; D might be TRBD2 (7 bases). The CDR3 runs to 20 residues. Per the germline V gene, CDR1 is MNHEY and CDR2 is SVGEGT. V gave up 6 bases and J gave up 9 bases, with 36 bases separating them. The CDR3 spells CASSSPRTSLRRRGLAEQFF. CDR3 sequence (DNA): TGTGCCAGCAGCTCCCCCCGGACTAGTCTACGACGGAGGGGGTTAGCTGAGCAGTTCTTC.

This clonotype has ten or more counts. V gene TRBV28 combines with J gene TRBJ2-5, with unresolved D. The CDR3 spans 13 residues. With 4 bases removed from V and 5 bases from J, the gap between germline ends came to 11 bases. Per the germline V gene, CDR1 is MDHEN and CDR2 is SYDVKM. The CDR3 spells CASSYGNSETQYF. DNA for the CDR3: TGTGCCAGCAGTTATGGGAATTCGGAGACCCAGTACTTC.

This clonotype occurred many times. One end of the junction is discordant with germline, which a read error may explain. The rearrangement joins TRBV6-1 to TRBJ1-5; D ambiguous. Germline values: CDR1 MNHNS, CDR2 SASEGT. CDR3 size: 13 residues. The CDR3 protein is CASREDGNQPQHF. As DNA, the CDR3 is TGTGCCAGCAGGGAAGATGGGAATCAGCCCCAGCATTTT.

The chain joins TRBV29-1 to TRBJ2-4; a possible D gene is TRBD2 (5 bases). This CDR3 has 11 residues. Germline CDR1 SQVTM, CDR2 ANQGSEA. The germline V and J ends were trimmed by 4 bases and 9 bases, with 10 bases remaining between them. The CDR3 region is CSVGRGGIQYF. The CDR3 DNA sequence: TGCAGCGTTGGTCGAGGAGGCATTCAGTACTTC.

This clonotype showed up many times. J is TRBJ2-3 and V is TRBV5-1, with 8 bases lining up with TRBD2. V lost 2 bases and J lost 5; bases outside the gene matches: 10. Germline V lookup: CDR1 SGHRS, CDR2 YFSETQ. The CDR3 has 16 residues. The CDR3 reads CASSLAGDRQIDTQYF. The CDR3 DNA reads as TGCGCCAGCAGCTTAGCGGGGGACCGTCAGATAGATACGCAGTATTTT.

This clonotype was counted a few times. The chain joins TRBV7-9 to TRBJ2-7; D is possibly TRBD2 (6 bases). V was cut by 8 bases and J by 3 bases, with 14 bases left in between. This CDR3 is built from 13 residues. From germline, CDR1 is SEHNR and CDR2 FQNEAQ (reference sequence). The CDR3 nucleotides are TGTGCCAGCTGCTCGGGGGTCGGCTACGAGCAGTACTTC. Translating gives CASCSGVGYEQYF.

V is TRBV12-3 or TRBV12-4 and J is TRBJ1-4; D is possibly TRBD1 (5 bases). This CDR3 comprises 14 residues. V shed 3 bases and J shed 8 bases, with 13 bases lying between them. The DNA for the CDR3 is TGTGCCAGCAGTTTTGGTGTGGGGGGAGAAAAACTGTTTTTT. Encoded protein: CASSFGVGGEKLFF.

This clonotype was detected only a few times. J is TRBJ2-2 and V is TRBV12-3 or TRBV12-4; D might be TRBD1 (5 bases). The CDR3 contains 14 residues. V was shortened by 1 base and J by 5 bases, with 8 bases between the two germline ends. The CDR3 region has the DNA TGTGCCAGCAGTTTAGAGGGGTTGACCGGGGAGCTGTTTTTT. Its translation is CASSLEGLTGELFF.